The 23 T cell receptor beta chains listed next were all sequenced from one sample in a study of HIV-infected patients and healthy controls. TCRdb re-analysed the 5' RACE reads in MiXCR, keeping a single row per CDR3 protein. This table holds around 62,000 distinct CDR3 sequences, roughly 21% found once. Sequencing used CD4+ T cells from blood. The receptors shown here come from a human donor in good health.

The CDR3 DNA sequence: TGTGCCAGCAGCCGAAGGGGGGATGGCAATCAGCCCCAGCATTTT. Amino acids: CASSRRGDGNQPQHF. The J gene is TRBJ1-5, the V gene TRBV3-1, with TRBD1 as a possible D gene (6 bases). Germline CDR1 is LGHDT and CDR2 is YNNKEL (reference sequence). This CDR3 is built from 15 residues. Trimming removed 4 bases at V and 2 bases at J, with 12 bases between.

This clonotype has a single count. The chain links TRBV5-5 to TRBJ2-7; D ambiguous. CDR1 and CDR2 (germline): SGHKS, YYEKEE (reference sequence). CDR3 length: 13 residues. The V gene lost 6 bases and the J gene lost 6 bases, with 16 bases spanning the gap. CDR3 sequence: CASTNARPSEQYF. CDR3 DNA: TGTGCCAGCACAAACGCGAGACCCTCCGAGCAGTACTTC. The full variable domain, its missing parts supplied by reference TRBV5-5 and TRBJ2-7, is DAGVTQSPTHLIKTRGQQVTLRCSPISGHKSVSWYQQVLGQGPQFIFQYYEKEERGRGNFPDRFSARQFPNYSSELNVNALLLGDSALYLCASTNARPSEQYFGPGTRLTVT.

This clonotype was detected many times. V is TRBV20-1 and J is TRBJ2-7; possible D gene TRBD2, 6 bases. The CDR3 sequence is 14 residues long. The V and J ends lost 6 bases and 2 bases respectively, with 17 bases between them. The germline gives CDR1 DFQATT, CDR2 SNEGSKA (reference sequence). The CDR3 region is CSAPGWAGTYEQYF. The CDR3 DNA is TGCAGTGCCCCTGGTTGGGCGGGAACCTACGAGCAGTACTTC.

The genes are TRBV11-3 and TRBJ2-3; 10 bases map to TRBD2. The V gene end was trimmed by 1 base and the J gene end by 1 base; junction bases not matched to a gene: 14. This CDR3 region has 20 residues. Germline assignment: CDR1 SGHNT and CDR2 YENEEA. The CDR3 bases are TGTGCCAGCAGCTTAGGTTCGTTGAGCGGGAGGGCCGGAGGCACAGATACGCAGTATTTT. Translation: CASSLGSLSGRAGGTDTQYF.

CDR3 nucleotide sequence: TGTGCCAGCAGACCGGACAGATTACATCAGCCCCAGCATTTT. This sequence encodes CASRPDRLHQPQHF. V and J are TRBV6-5 and TRBJ1-5, with D tentatively TRBD1 (6 bases). The CDR3 runs to 14 residues. V shed 6 bases and J shed 5 bases, with 14 bases lying between them. Germline-derived CDR1 and CDR2 are MNHEY and SVGAGI.

Of note for this clonotype: Its ends do not fully match the called genes, so a read error is possible. The chain is built from TRBV10-3 and TRBJ1-4; D call uncertain. The V gene's germline CDR1 is ENHRY and CDR2 SYGVKD. The CDR3 consists of 13 residues. The CDR3 DNA reads TGTGCCATCAGTGCGGGCCTCAATGAAAAACCGTTTTTT. This encodes CAISAGLNEKPFF.

The chain carries TRBV19 and TRBJ1-1; 12 nucleotides line up with TRBD1. CDR1 is LNHDA and CDR2 is SQIVND in the germline V gene (reference sequence). Trimming cost V 3 bases and J 8 bases; bases outside gene matches: 10. This CDR3 is 16 amino acids long. The DNA of the CDR3 is TGTGCCAGTAGTATTATGGGGGGACAGGGGGCCTGGGAAGCTTTCTTT. This sequence encodes CASSIMGGQGAWEAFF.

This clonotype has a count of ten or more. The V and J genes are TRBV18 and TRBJ1-4, with 7 bases aligning to TRBD1. CDR1 and CDR2 (germline): KGHSH, LQKENI. The V gene end was trimmed by 3 bases and the J gene end by 7 bases; junction bases not matched to a gene: 8. The length of the CDR3 is 15 residues. The CDR3 bases are TGTGCCAGCTCACCGTCGACAGGGTTTGGTGAAAAACTGTTTTTT. This encodes CASSPSTGFGEKLFF.

This clonotype was seen ten or more times. The chain uses TRBV12-5 and TRBJ1-2; TRBD1 matches at 10 bases. CDR3 length: 20 amino acids. From germline, CDR1 is LGHNT and CDR2 FRNRAP. Germline trimming cut 0 bases from V and 2 bases from J; bases unmatched to any gene: 15. The CDR3 loop reads CASGLVTPRGQGGANYGYTF. CDR3 nucleotide sequence: TGTGCTAGTGGTTTGGTTACCCCCCGAGGACAGGGGGGGGCCAACTATGGCTACACCTTC.

The genes are TRBV20-1 and TRBJ1-1; TRBD1 agrees at 9 bases. J gave up 6 bases and V 6 bases, and 11 bases lay outside the gene matches. Germline V lookup: CDR1 DFQATT, CDR2 SNEGSKA (reference sequence). The CDR3 spans 14 residues. CDR3 region: CSAAHRGQIAEAFF. The CDR3 DNA sequence: TGCAGTGCAGCACACAGGGGGCAGATCGCTGAAGCTTTCTTT.

CDR3 region: CASSHTGTDTGELFF. CDR3 DNA sequence: TGTGCCAGCAGCCATACCGGGACAGACACCGGGGAGCTGTTTTTT. The V call is TRBV3-1, the J call TRBJ2-2; 7 bases are a match to TRBD1. The trim removed 3 bases at V and 3 bases at J, leaving 4 bases unmatched. Germline-derived CDR1 and CDR2 are LGHDT and YNNKEL (reference sequence). This CDR3 spans 15 amino acids. Using reference TRBV3-1 and TRBJ2-2 for the parts outside the CDR3, the full variable domain is DTAVSQTPKYLVTQMGNDKSIKCEQNLGHDTMYWYKQDSKKFLKIMFSYNNKELIINETVPNRFSPKSPDKAHLNLHINSLELGDSAVYFCASSHTGTDTGELFFGEGSRLTVL.

There are a few counts of this clonotype. This chain connects TRBV3-1 to TRBJ2-1; perhaps D is TRBD1 or TRBD2 (5 bases each). The ends were cut back, 6 bases at V and 6 bases at J, with 15 bases in the middle. The CDR3 has 14 amino acids. Per germline, CDR1 LGHDT and CDR2 YNNKEL (reference sequence). CDR3 in DNA: TGTGCCAGCAGTCCGGGACGCATTCTCAATGAGCAGTTCTTC. This sequence encodes CASSPGRILNEQFF.

This chain connects TRBV7-2 to TRBJ2-1; 9 bases are shared with TRBD2. V trimming: 1 base; J trimming: 7 bases; junction bases outside the gene matches: 5. CDR3 size: 15 residues. Germline V gives CDR1 SGHTA, CDR2 FQGNSA. The CDR3 spells CASSLGWTSVNEQFF. Written as DNA, the CDR3 is TGTGCCAGCAGCTTAGGGTGGACTAGCGTAAATGAGCAGTTCTTC. The full variable domain, in which reference TRBV7-2 and TRBJ2-1 provide the parts outside the CDR3, is GAGVSQSPSNKVTEKGKDVELRCDPISGHTALYWYRQSLGQGLEFLIYFQGNSAPDKSGLPSDRFSAERTGGSVSTLTIQRTQQEDSAVYLCASSLGWTSVNEQFFGPGTRLTVL.

The chain has TRBV10-3 and TRBJ2-1; 10 bases are shared with TRBD1. CDR1 is ENHRY, CDR2 SYGVKD, per germline. The J segment lost 5 bases and the V segment lost 6 bases, leaving 13 bases of the junction unmatched. The CDR3 has 17 residues. In nucleotides, the CDR3 is TGTGCCATCAGAGGGACAGGGGTATCGGGGGCGGACAATGAGCAGTTCTTC. Protein product: CAIRGTGVSGADNEQFF.

This clonotype was seen more than once but under ten times. J is TRBJ1-2 and V is TRBV19; 10 bases align to TRBD1. Germline V CDR1 and CDR2: LNHDA, SQIVND (reference sequence). CDR3 length: 14 amino acids. Unmatched junction bases numbered 2, after V lost 5 bases and J lost 2 bases. This CDR3 is CASSSGQGNYGYTF. CDR3 nucleotide sequence: TGTGCCAGTAGTTCGGGACAGGGGAACTATGGCTACACCTTC.

This clonotype was observed a single time. The CDR3 reads CASTRTGRDYGYTF. The CDR3 DNA reads TGTGCCAGTACCCGGACAGGGCGGGACTATGGCTACACCTTC. This chain uses TRBV19 with TRBJ1-2, with 8 bases that match TRBD1. The CDR3 has 14 residues. V trimming: 7 bases; J trimming: 3 bases; junction bases outside the gene matches: 7. Germline CDR1 is LNHDA and CDR2 is SQIVND (reference sequence).

This clonotype was observed a handful of times. V is TRBV4-1 and J is TRBJ2-1; tentative D call: TRBD1 (6 bases). The CDR3 spans 13 residues. V was pared by 6 bases and J by 8 bases, with 14 bases between. CDR1 is MGHRA, CDR2 YSYEKL, per germline. CDR3 residues: CASRSEGVYEQFF. In nucleotides, the CDR3 is TGCGCCAGCAGGTCCGAGGGGGTGTATGAGCAGTTCTTC.

The chain carries TRBV12-3 or TRBV12-4 and TRBJ2-1, with 13 positions matching TRBD2. The CDR3 runs 15 residues. With 8 bases clipped from V and 12 bases from J, the junction kept 13 bases outside the gene matches. The DNA of the CDR3 is TGTGCCAGCCTCGGGGACGGACTAGCGGGGGCAAGGCAGTTCTTC. Translation: CASLGDGLAGARQFF.

The sample holds many counts of this clonotype. CDR3 sequence: CSAESGRVLNIQYF. The CDR3 DNA sequence: TGCAGTGCTGAGAGCGGGAGGGTGCTAAACATTCAGTACTTC. The V and J genes are TRBV20-1 and TRBJ2-4, with 10 bases identical to TRBD2. The V gene's germline CDR1 is DFQATT and CDR2 SNEGSKA (reference sequence). The CDR3 extends over 14 amino acids. The V gene end was trimmed by 5 bases and the J gene end by 6 bases; junction bases not matched to a gene: 7.

This clonotype was counted between two and nine times. The chain joins TRBV27 to TRBJ2-4; D not resolved. Germline lookup yields CDR1 MNHEY and CDR2 SMNVEV (reference sequence). The V end was cut by 6 bases, the J end by 0 bases, with 6 bases between. CDR3 size: 13 residues. The CDR3 coding sequence is TGTGCCAGCAGCCAGCTAGCCAAAAACATTCAGTACTTC. This translates into CASSQLAKNIQYF.

This clonotype has just a few counts. The J gene is TRBJ2-3, the V gene TRBV4-2, with 8 bases identical to TRBD2. The ends lost 4 bases at V and 2 bases at J; junction bases unmatched: 8. CDR1 and CDR2 from the germline V gene are LGHNA and YNFKEQ. This CDR3 has 16 amino acids. The CDR3: CASSPIAGQDTDTQYF. The CDR3 DNA reads TGTGCCAGCAGCCCGATAGCGGGACAAGACACAGATACGCAGTATTTT.

This clonotype was counted many times. The rearrangement uses TRBV7-3 and TRBJ1-1; possibly TRBD1 for D (5 bases). The ends were cut back, 0 bases at V and 4 bases at J, with 12 bases in the middle. Germline V gene data show CDR1 as SGHTA and CDR2 as FQGTGA. This CDR3 region has 15 residues. Here the CDR3 reads CASSLTGAEGTEAFF. The CDR3 nucleotides are TGTGCCAGCAGCTTAACAGGGGCCGAGGGCACTGAAGCTTTCTTT.

The CDR3 coding sequence is TGCAGTGCTAGCCGCCCCGGGTTAGCGGTAAACAATGAGCAGTTCTTC. Its translation: CSASRPGLAVNNEQFF. V is TRBV20-1 and J is TRBJ2-1; maybe TRBD2 (6 bases). CDR1 is DFQATT and CDR2 is SNEGSKA in the germline V gene (reference sequence). CDR3 length: 16 residues. Deletions cut 3 bases from V and 5 bases from J, with 20 bases between.